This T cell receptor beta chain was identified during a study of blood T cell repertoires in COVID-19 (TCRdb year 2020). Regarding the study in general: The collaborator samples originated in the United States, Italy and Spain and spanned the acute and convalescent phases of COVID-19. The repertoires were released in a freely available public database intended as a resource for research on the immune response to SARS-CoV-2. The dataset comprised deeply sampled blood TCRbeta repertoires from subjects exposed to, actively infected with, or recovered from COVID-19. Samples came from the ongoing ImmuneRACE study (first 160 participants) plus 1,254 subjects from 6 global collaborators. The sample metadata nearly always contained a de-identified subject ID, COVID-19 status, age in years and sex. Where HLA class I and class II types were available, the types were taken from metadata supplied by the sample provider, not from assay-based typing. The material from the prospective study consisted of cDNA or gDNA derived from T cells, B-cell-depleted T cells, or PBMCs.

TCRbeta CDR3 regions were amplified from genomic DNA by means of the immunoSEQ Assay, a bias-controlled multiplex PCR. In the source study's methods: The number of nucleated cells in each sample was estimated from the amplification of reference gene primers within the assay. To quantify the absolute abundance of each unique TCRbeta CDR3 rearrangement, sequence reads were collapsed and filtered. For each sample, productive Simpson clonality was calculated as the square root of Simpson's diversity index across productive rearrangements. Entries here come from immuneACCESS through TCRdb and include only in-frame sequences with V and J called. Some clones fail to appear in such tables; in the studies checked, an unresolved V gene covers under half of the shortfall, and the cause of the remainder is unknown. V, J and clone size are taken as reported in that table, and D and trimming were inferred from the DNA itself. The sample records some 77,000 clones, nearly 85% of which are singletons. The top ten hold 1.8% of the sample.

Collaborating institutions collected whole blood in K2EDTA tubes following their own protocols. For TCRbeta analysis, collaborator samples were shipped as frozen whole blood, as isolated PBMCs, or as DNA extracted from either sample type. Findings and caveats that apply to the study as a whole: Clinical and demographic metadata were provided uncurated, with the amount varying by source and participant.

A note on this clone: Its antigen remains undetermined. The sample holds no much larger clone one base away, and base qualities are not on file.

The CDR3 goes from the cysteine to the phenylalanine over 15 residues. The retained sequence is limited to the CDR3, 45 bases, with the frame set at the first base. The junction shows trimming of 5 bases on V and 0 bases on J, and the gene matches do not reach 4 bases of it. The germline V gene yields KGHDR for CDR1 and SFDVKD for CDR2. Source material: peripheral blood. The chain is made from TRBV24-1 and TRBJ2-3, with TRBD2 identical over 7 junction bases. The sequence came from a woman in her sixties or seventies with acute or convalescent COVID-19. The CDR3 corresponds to CATSGDSGSTDTQYF. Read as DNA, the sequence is TGTGCCACCAGTGGAGATAGCGGGAGCACAGATACGCAGTATTTT.